These 17 T cell receptor beta chains originate from one sample sequenced in a study of monozygotic twins with cystic fibrosis (TCRdb year 2021). Library construction relied on the immunoSEQ multiplex PCR assay. Held by TCRdb, this immuneACCESS table contains in-frame sequences only and omits some clones. Under half of the omission traces to an unresolved V gene where checked; the cause of the rest is unknown. The sample table contains around 30,000 clones; only one count was recorded for approximately 86% of them. Jointly, the top ten make up 0.85% to 0.95% of the sample. The specimen sequenced was blood. The receptors here all came from a girl aged 2-10 years with cystic fibrosis.

This sequence joins TRBV18 and TRBJ2-1, with TRBD2 matching over 14 bases. The V gene's germline CDR1 is KGHSH and CDR2 LQKENI. There are 15 residues in the CDR3. The V segment lost 3 bases and the J segment 7 bases; nucleotides outside the gene matches: 2. The CDR3: CASSPGTSGRNEQFF. Here the CDR3 DNA reads TGTGCCAGCTCACCCGGGACTAGCGGGAGAAATGAGCAGTTCTTC.

The V gene is TRBV7-2, the J gene TRBJ2-7; 8 nucleotides align to TRBD1. The CDR3 length is 14 residues. CDR1 and CDR2 from the germline V gene are SGHTA and FQGNSA. Trimming removed 1 base from V and 3 bases from J; junction bases left unmatched: 2. Here the CDR3 reads CASSLGGTGYEQYF. The DNA for the CDR3 is TGTGCCAGCAGCTTAGGTGGGACAGGCTACGAGCAGTACTTC.

This clone was detected a few times. The rearrangement links TRBV4-1 to TRBJ2-7; 7 bases fit TRBD1. V trimming: 11 bases; J trimming: 2 bases; junction bases outside the gene matches: 9. The germline V gene encodes CDR1 MGHRA and CDR2 YSYEKL. This CDR3 has 13 residues. The CDR3 loop reads CAWKTGPPYEQYF. In DNA form, the CDR3 reads TGCGCCTGGAAGACAGGGCCGCCCTACGAGCAGTACTTC.

The genes are TRBV9 and TRBJ2-4, with a weak D call TRBD2 (7 bases). This CDR3 has 14 amino acids. V was cut by 3 bases and J by 2 bases, with 9 bases left in between. CDR1 and CDR2 from the germline V gene are SGDLS and YYNGEE. CDR3 in DNA: TGTGCCAGCAGCGAGGGGGGGTCCAAAAACATTCAGTACTTC. It yields the protein CASSEGGSKNIQYF.

V usage is TRBV25-1 and J usage is TRBJ1-3; D unresolved. The ends were cut back, 5 bases at V and 4 bases at J, with 12 bases in the middle. Per the germline V gene, CDR1 is MGHDK and CDR2 is SYGVNS. This CDR3 is built from 14 residues. The chain's CDR3 is CASSPPGAGNTIYF. In DNA form, the CDR3 reads TGTGCCAGCAGTCCCCCAGGTGCGGGAAACACCATATATTTT.

This clone was counted once. The V and J genes are TRBV29-1 and TRBJ1-2; TRBD1 matches 8 bases. V shed 6 bases and J 8 bases; nucleotides not matched to a gene: 8. Looked up from germline, CDR1 is SQVTM and CDR2 is ANQGSEA. The CDR3 spans 12 residues. The CDR3 reads CSVAGTGGGYTF. CDR3 in DNA: TGCAGCGTCGCCGGGACAGGAGGCGGCTACACCTTC.

The V gene is TRBV7-9, the J gene TRBJ2-2; D may be TRBD1 (6 bases). This CDR3 spans 14 amino acids. CDR1 SEHNR and CDR2 FQNEAQ come from the germline V gene (reference sequence). V was shortened by 3 bases and J by 1 base, with 6 bases between the two germline ends. CDR3 nucleotides: TGTGCCAGCAGCTTGGGACAGAACACCGGGGAGCTGTTTTTT. Protein sequence: CASSLGQNTGELFF.

The J gene is TRBJ1-5, the V gene TRBV28; 7 bases are shared with TRBD1. Germline CDR1 MDHEN, CDR2 SYDVKM. Trimming took 4 bases from V and 7 from J; bases not matched to a gene: 10. This CDR3 region has 15 residues. The CDR3 spells CASSSVQGPGQPQHF. The CDR3 region has the DNA TGTGCCAGCAGTTCCGTACAGGGGCCCGGGCAGCCCCAGCATTTT.

This clone was seen only a few times. The chain carries TRBV7-9 and TRBJ2-7, with TRBD2 identical over 10 bases. The CDR3 covers 15 residues. Germline CDR1 reads SEHNR; CDR2 reads FQNEAQ (reference sequence). V gave up 5 bases and J gave up 5 bases; unmatched junction bases: 9. The CDR3 spells CASSRPSGSLHEQYF. The CDR3 bases are TGTGCCAGCAGCCGACCTAGCGGGAGCCTCCACGAGCAGTACTTC.

The chain has TRBV6-6 and TRBJ2-7; 7 bases agree with TRBD1. CDR1 and CDR2 (germline): MNHNY, SVGAGI (reference sequence). J gave up 7 bases and V 6 bases, and 9 bases lay outside the gene matches. The CDR3 consists of 13 residues. CDR3 DNA sequence: TGTGCCAGCAGGACCCGAGGGGGCGGGGAGCAGTACTTC. Its protein is CASRTRGGGEQYF.

This clone appeared a single time. The V gene is TRBV6-1, the J gene TRBJ1-4; the D gene is possibly TRBD1 (5 bases). Trimming left V 6 bases short and J 0 bases short, with 11 bases between. This CDR3 spans 15 amino acids. CDR1 is MNHNS and CDR2 is SASEGT in the germline V gene. The CDR3 nucleotides read TGTGCCAGCAGGACCGACAGAACAACTAATGAAAAACTGTTTTTT. It translates to CASRTDRTTNEKLFF.

J is TRBJ2-3 and V is TRBV11-2, with a weak D call TRBD2 (5 bases). Trimming shortened V by 1 base and J by 4 bases, and 15 bases separated the two germline ends. The CDR3 spans 16 residues. Germline V gene data show CDR1 as SGHAT and CDR2 as FQNNGV. The CDR3 loop reads CASSLGLGGWPDTQYF. In nucleotides, the CDR3 is TGTGCCAGCAGCTTAGGACTCGGAGGTTGGCCAGATACGCAGTATTTT.

V and J are TRBV2 and TRBJ1-1, with D unclear. CDR1 SNHLY and CDR2 FYNNEI come from the germline V gene. The CDR3 extends over 18 amino acids. V was shortened by 4 bases and J by 1 base, with 22 bases between the two germline ends. The CDR3 coding sequence is TGTGCCAGCAGTGCCTCGCCGCGAACCCGAGTTAAGAACACTGAAGCTTTCTTT. Translating gives CASSASPRTRVKNTEAFF.

The J gene is TRBJ1-2, the V gene TRBV5-1; 7 bases are a match to TRBD1. The CDR3 is 15 residues long. V was clipped by 3 bases and J by 5 bases; unmatched bases: 10. Germline CDR1 and CDR2: SGHRS and YFSETQ. The CDR3 DNA reads as TGCGCCAGCAGCTCCGGGACAGCAGAAGGATATGGCTACACCTTC. It encodes CASSSGTAEGYGYTF.

The chain couples TRBV6-5 to TRBJ2-7; possibly TRBD2 for D (5 bases). The V gene's germline CDR1 is MNHEY and CDR2 SVGAGI. V was pared by 4 bases and J by 2 bases, with 12 bases between. CDR3 size: 14 residues. The CDR3 DNA sequence: TGTGCCAGCAGTTGGGCTAGCAGCGCCTACGAGCAGTACTTC. This translates into CASSWASSAYEQYF.

The V call is TRBV14, the J call TRBJ1-2, with 9 positions matching TRBD1. CDR3 length equals 14 residues. Germline CDR1 and CDR2: SGHDN and FVKESK. Trimming removed 3 bases from V and 7 bases from J; junction bases left unmatched: 6. DNA for the CDR3: TGTGCCAGCAGCCATAGGGACAGGGTGTCTGGCTACACCTTC. It yields the protein CASSHRDRVSGYTF. Complete variable domain (other parts from reference TRBV14 and TRBJ1-2): EAGVTQFPSHSVIEKGQTVTLRCDPISGHDNLYWYRRVMGKEIKFLLHFVKESKQDESGMPNNRFLAERTGGTYSTLKVQPAELEDSGVYFCASSHRDRVSGYTFGSGTRLTVV.

This clone appeared a few times. V gene TRBV28 combines with J gene TRBJ2-1, with 8 bases lining up with TRBD1. The V gene end was trimmed by 5 bases and the J gene end by 4 bases; junction bases not matched to a gene: 4. Germline V gives CDR1 MDHEN, CDR2 SYDVKM. The CDR3 has 14 amino acids. The CDR3 nucleotides read TGTGCCAGCAGTCCGGGACAGGTTTACAATGAGCAGTTCTTC. Protein sequence: CASSPGQVYNEQFF.